A selection of T cell receptor beta chains follows, all from one sample in a study of blood T cell repertoires in COVID-19. Measured with immunoSEQ multiplex PCR; TCRdb has only the in-frame clones, and not every one. The sample shows some 110,000 clones, around 81% of them seen only once. Sequenced sample: peripheral blood. The receptors originated from an elderly man with acute or convalescent COVID-19. The CDR3 runs from the conserved cysteine through the conserved F or W. A D gene is named only where the DNA matches it firmly. A row's size may be missing; if present it is once, few, many or a size class.

CDR3 length	V gene	clone size	D gene	J gene	CDR3 protein	CDR3 DNA
14	TRBV28	-	TRBD1	TRBJ1-2	CASSSGQALKGYTF	TGTGCCAGCAGTTCGGGACAGGCCTTAAAAGGCTACACCTTC
14	TRBV7-2	-	-	TRBJ1-6	CASSQRQYNSPLHF	TGTGCCAGCAGCCAGAGACAATATAATTCACCCCTCCACTTT
14	TRBV3-1/TRBV3-2	-	-	TRBJ1-2	CASSHLRGSYGYTF	TGTGCCAGCAGCCATCTACGGGGAAGCTATGGCTACACCTTC
14	TRBV6-5	few	TRBD1	TRBJ1-3	CASTPDRAGNTIYF	TGTGCCAGCACCCCGGACAGGGCTGGAAACACCATATATTTT
14	TRBV7-9	-	TRBD1	TRBJ2-2	CASSRTGNTGELFF	TGTGCCAGCAGCCGGACAGGGAATACCGGGGAGCTGTTTTTT
13	TRBV7-3	-	-	TRBJ1-5	CASSPGRDQPQHF	TGTGCCAGCAGCCCTGGCAGGGATCAGCCCCAGCATTTT
17	TRBV13	-	TRBD1	TRBJ2-6	CASSSGQGAPGANVLTF	TGTGCCAGCAGCTCGGGACAGGGGGCGCCTGGGGCCAACGTCCTGACTTTC
14	TRBV5-1	-	-	TRBJ2-3	CASSLVWGRDTQYF	TGCGCCAGCAGCTTGGTGTGGGGGAGGGATACGCAGTATTTT
18	TRBV4-1	few	TRBD2	TRBJ2-1	CASSQALRKREIYNEQFF	TGCGCCAGCAGCCAAGCCCTGAGGAAGCGGGAGATCTACAATGAGCAGTTCTTC
15	TRBV5-6	-	TRBD1	TRBJ2-7	CASRDRGRFGYEQYF	TGTGCCAGCAGGGACAGGGGGCGCTTTGGTTACGAGCAGTACTTC
15	TRBV7-3	-	TRBD1	TRBJ2-5	CASSSGTGLGETQYF	TGTGCCAGCAGCTCCGGGACAGGTCTCGGGGAGACCCAGTACTTC
18	TRBV3-1/TRBV3-2	-	TRBD2	TRBJ2-1	CASSPRGAGLAGHNEQFF	TGTGCCAGCAGCCCGAGAGGGGCGGGACTAGCGGGGCACAATGAGCAGTTCTTC
12	TRBV28	-	-	TRBJ2-3	CASSPENRGQYF	TGTGCCAGCAGTCCAGAGAACCGAGGGCAGTATTTT
12	TRBV2	-	-	TRBJ2-3	CASSEDAGAQYF	TGTGCCAGCAGTGAAGATGCGGGCGCGCAGTATTTT
12	TRBV28	-	TRBD1	TRBJ2-7	CASSLLDRRQYF	TGTGCCAGCAGTTTACTGGACAGGAGGCAGTACTTC
19	TRBV6-1	few	TRBD1	TRBJ1-5	CASSGQGGGQGGGNQPQHF	TGTGCCAGCAGTGGACAGGGCGGTGGGCAGGGCGGTGGAAATCAGCCCCAGCATTTT
14	TRBV7-8	-	TRBD1	TRBJ1-1	CASSLGDRLTEAFF	TGTGCCAGCAGCTTAGGGGACAGGCTCACTGAAGCTTTCTTT
16	TRBV7-2	-	TRBD2	TRBJ2-2	CASSRMTSGTTGELFF	TGTGCCAGCAGCCGGATGACTAGCGGGACCACCGGGGAGCTGTTTTTT
14	TRBV19	-	-	TRBJ1-5	CASSREPSNQPQHF	TGTGCCAGTAGTAGGGAGCCGAGCAATCAGCCCCAGCATTTT
16	TRBV27	-	TRBD1	TRBJ1-2	CASSDRRTGAGVGYTF	TGTGCCAGCAGCGACCGGCGGACAGGCGCCGGGGTTGGCTACACCTTC
15	TRBV6-6	-	TRBD1	TRBJ1-3	CASRPGQGLGNTIYF	TGTGCCAGCAGACCCGGACAGGGGCTTGGAAACACCATATATTTT
14	TRBV6-1	-	TRBD2	TRBJ2-1	CATLLAFSYNEQFF	TGTGCCACCCTACTAGCGTTCTCCTACAATGAGCAGTTCTTC
16	TRBV19	-	TRBD1	TRBJ2-2	CASSIDLEQGPGELFF	TGTGCCAGTAGTATAGACCTTGAACAGGGGCCCGGGGAGCTGTTTTTT
15	TRBV18	-	TRBD1	TRBJ2-1	CASSPGTGAYNEQFF	TGTGCCAGCTCACCGGGGACAGGGGCTTACAATGAGCAGTTCTTC
13	TRBV18	once	-	TRBJ1-1	CASSIAMNTEAFF	TGTGCCAGCTCGATAGCAATGAACACTGAAGCTTTCTTT
14	TRBV10-3	once	-	TRBJ1-3	CAISHQDSGNTIYF	TGTGCCATCAGTCATCAGGACTCTGGAAACACCATATATTTT
15	TRBV10-3	-	TRBD2	TRBJ2-1	CAISGLAGGYNEQFF	TGTGCCATCAGTGGCCTAGCGGGAGGATACAATGAGCAGTTCTTC
15	TRBV25-1	-	-	TRBJ1-2	CASSTRRSEGYGYTF	TGTGCCAGCAGTACCCGCCGGTCGGAGGGCTATGGCTACACCTTC
17	TRBV21-1	few	-	TRBJ1-6	CASSKERKKEANSPLHF	TGTGCCAGCAGCAAAGAAAGGAAAAAGGAGGCCAATTCACCCCTCCACTTT
16	TRBV5-6	-	TRBD1	TRBJ1-5	CASSLALAGGGQPQHF	TGTGCCAGCAGCTTGGCTTTGGCAGGGGGTGGACAGCCCCAGCATTTT
15	TRBV7-9	-	-	TRBJ2-1	CASSLAGLAYNEQFF	TGTGCCAGCAGCTTAGCGGGACTCGCCTACAATGAGCAGTTCTTC
15	TRBV5-1	-	TRBD2	TRBJ2-1	CASSYLGLARNEQFF	TGCGCCAGCAGCTATCTGGGACTAGCTAGGAATGAGCAGTTCTTC
14	TRBV5-1	once	-	TRBJ1-1	CASSSGVGKTEAFF	TGCGCCAGCAGCAGCGGGGTCGGGAAGACTGAAGCTTTCTTT
14	TRBV5-8	-	TRBD1	TRBJ1-1	CASRDRGLNTEAFF	TGTGCCAGCAGAGACAGGGGCCTGAACACTGAAGCTTTCTTT
13	TRBV2	-	-	TRBJ2-7	CAGGSGTSYEQYF	TGTGCCGGGGGATCCGGGACTTCCTACGAGCAGTACTTC
13	TRBV30	-	-	TRBJ2-1	CAGLGTPHNEQFF	TGTGCCGGCCTAGGGACACCCCACAATGAGCAGTTCTTC
14	TRBV4-2	-	-	TRBJ1-1	CASSQEWGGTEAFF	TGTGCCAGCAGCCAAGAATGGGGGGGCACTGAAGCTTTCTTT
16	TRBV21-1	-	-	TRBJ1-1	CASSKDPGGTNTEAFF	TGTGCCAGCAGCAAAGATCCGGGGGGCACAAACACTGAAGCTTTCTTT